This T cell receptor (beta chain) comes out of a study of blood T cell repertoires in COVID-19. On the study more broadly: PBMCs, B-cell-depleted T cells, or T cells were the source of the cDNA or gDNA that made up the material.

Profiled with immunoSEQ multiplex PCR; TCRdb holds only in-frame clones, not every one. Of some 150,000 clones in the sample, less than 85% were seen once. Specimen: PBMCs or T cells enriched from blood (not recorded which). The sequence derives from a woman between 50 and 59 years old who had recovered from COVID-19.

This chain's CDR3 is CASRPTGDTQYF. In DNA form, the CDR3 reads TGTGCCAGCAGGCCAACGGGGGATACGCAGTATTTT. The chain uses TRBV6-5 and TRBJ2-3, with D possibly being TRBD2 (5 bases). Trimming took 6 bases from V and 6 from J, leaving 10 bases between them. The CDR3 runs to 12 residues. Germline lookup yields CDR1 MNHEY and CDR2 SVGAGI.